The 27 T cell receptor beta chains in this list originate from one sample, sequenced in a study of blood T cell repertoires in COVID-19 (TCRdb year 2020). The library was made by the immunoSEQ multiplex PCR assay. TCRdb's version of the immuneACCESS table is confined to in-frame rearrangements and falls short of the full clone set. An unresolved V gene accounts for under half of the shortfall where checked; the remainder is of unknown origin. Counted in this sample were nearly 200,000 clones; roughly 88% of them appeared once. The leading ten clones occupy 6.2% of the sample. Sequencing was carried out using peripheral blood. These receptors were taken from a woman between 40 and 50 years old who had recovered from COVID-19.

The V and J genes are TRBV6-5 and TRBJ2-1; 14 bases fit TRBD2. There are 16 residues in the CDR3. V lost 4 bases to trimming and J lost 8 bases; unmatched junction nucleotides: 7. The germline gives CDR1 MNHEY, CDR2 SVGAGI. The DNA of the CDR3 is TGTGCCAGCAGTTCATGGACTAGCGGGAGGATCTATGAGCAGTTCTTC. Amino acids: CASSSWTSGRIYEQFF.

The rearrangement links TRBV7-2 to TRBJ1-5, with D possibly being TRBD1 (6 bases). Germline V gene lookup returns CDR1 SGHTA and CDR2 FQGNSA. Trimming took 1 base from V and 3 from J, leaving 10 bases between them. The CDR3 is made up of 15 amino acids. Here the CDR3 DNA reads TGTGCCAGCAGCTTAGAGGGGGGGGTCAATCAGCCCCAGCATTTT. Translation gives CASSLEGGVNQPQHF.

V usage is TRBV5-1 and J usage is TRBJ2-3; 10 bases line up with TRBD2. Germline assignment: CDR1 SGHRS and CDR2 YFSETQ. There are 16 residues in the CDR3. V lost 0 bases, J lost 6 bases, and 7 bases stayed unmatched. CDR3 region: CASSLGASGSTDTQYF. In nucleotides, the CDR3 is TGCGCCAGCAGCTTGGGGGCTAGCGGGAGTACGGATACGCAGTATTTT.

The chain links TRBV14 to TRBJ2-7, with D possibly matching TRBD1 (5 bases). The CDR3 length is 15 residues. The germline V gene encodes CDR1 SGHDN and CDR2 FVKESK. V lost 4 bases to trimming and J lost 0 bases, with 13 bases between them. The CDR3 DNA sequence: TGTGCCAGCAGCCCACAGGAAGGTGGCTCCTACGAGCAGTACTTC. It is translated as CASSPQEGGSYEQYF.

The V gene is TRBV7-6, the J gene TRBJ2-7; D unresolved. The CDR3 covers 11 residues. Germline V gene data show CDR1 as SGHVS and CDR2 as FNYEAQ. The ends were cut back, 0 bases at V and 9 bases at J, with 6 bases in the middle. CDR3 in amino acids: CASSLAERQYF. Here the CDR3 DNA reads TGTGCCAGCAGCTTAGCTGAGAGGCAGTACTTC.

This chain uses TRBV6-5 with TRBJ2-7; the match to TRBD2 covers 11 bases. CDR1 is MNHEY and CDR2 is SVGAGI in the germline V gene. The CDR3 runs to 16 residues. V shed 4 bases, J shed 3 bases, and the junction held 8 bases outside the gene matches. The DNA for the CDR3 is TGTGCCAGCAGTTCGGGACTAGCGGATTGGGGCTACGAGCAGTACTTC. Translation: CASSSGLADWGYEQYF.

The rearrangement joins TRBV30 to TRBJ2-7; D unclear. The CDR3 consists of 11 residues. Trimming removed 4 bases at V and 6 bases at J, with 10 bases between. Germline-derived CDR1 and CDR2 are GTSNPN and SVGIG (reference sequence). The CDR3 nucleotides are TGTGCCTGGAAAGGCGGCGGCGAGCAGTACTTC. This sequence encodes CAWKGGGEQYF.

The chain carries TRBV7-6 and TRBJ2-2; D ambiguous. The CDR3 spans 17 residues. Germline values: CDR1 SGHVS, CDR2 FNYEAQ. Trimming removed 3 bases at V and 3 bases at J, with 17 bases between. The CDR3 reads CASSLYLSPAYTGELFF. The CDR3 coding sequence is TGTGCCAGCAGCTTGTATCTATCACCCGCTTACACCGGGGAGCTGTTTTTT.

This sequence joins TRBV19 and TRBJ2-2, with D uncertain. CDR3 length equals 13 residues. V dropped 5 bases and J dropped 4 bases, with 8 bases sitting between them. Germline CDR1 is LNHDA and CDR2 is SQIVND (reference sequence). This chain's CDR3 is CASSPPGTGELFF. The CDR3 DNA reads TGTGCCAGTAGTCCCCCGGGCACCGGGGAGCTGTTTTTT.

The chain recombines TRBV28 with TRBJ1-2, with a tentative D call TRBD1 (5 bases). Germline values: CDR1 MDHEN, CDR2 SYDVKM. The CDR3 contains 13 residues. V lost 5 bases and J lost 4, with 11 bases in between. For the CDR3, the DNA is TGTGCCAGCAGTACCGACAGCATCTATGGCTACACCTTC. Amino acids: CASSTDSIYGYTF.

A remark on this clone: Different DNA sequences within this sample yield the same CDR3. The chain links TRBV19 to TRBJ2-3, with 7 bases aligning to TRBD2. Germline values: CDR1 LNHDA, CDR2 SQIVND (reference sequence). The CDR3 is 15 residues long. Trimming at V came to 1 base and at J to 1 base, leaving 2 bases not matched to a gene. In DNA form, the CDR3 reads TGTGCCAGTAGTATAGGACTAGCAGGCACAGATACGCAGTATTTT. Amino acid sequence: CASSIGLAGTDTQYF.

In this sample, this clone turned up once. The gene calls are TRBV2 and TRBJ2-1; 10 positions agree with TRBD2. J gave up 5 bases and V 11 bases, and 9 bases lay outside the gene matches. Germline V gene sequence: CDR1 SNHLY, CDR2 FYNNEI. The CDR3 has 14 amino acids. The CDR3 DNA follows: TGTGCCGGCTATAGCGGGAGGCGGGACAATGAGCAGTTCTTC. Its protein product is CAGYSGRRDNEQFF.

The gene calls are TRBV28 and TRBJ2-6, with D maybe TRBD2 (5 bases). Trimming cost V 5 bases and J 11 bases, with 16 bases left between them. This CDR3 is built from 14 residues. Germline CDR1 and CDR2: MDHEN and SYDVKM. The CDR3 sequence: CASSLRAVGDVLTF. DNA for the CDR3: TGTGCCAGCAGTCTGCGGGCCGTTGGTGACGTCCTGACTTTC.

The chain employs TRBV24-1 and TRBJ2-3; TRBD1 aligns across 11 bases. Germline CDR1 KGHDR, CDR2 SFDVKD. J lost 3 bases, V lost 4 bases, and 2 bases had no gene match. The CDR3 length is 15 residues. CDR3 protein: CATSEGQGVTDTQYF. DNA for the CDR3: TGTGCCACCAGTGAGGGACAGGGGGTTACAGATACGCAGTATTTT.

The chain links TRBV23-1 to TRBJ1-4; weak D call: TRBD1 (6 bases). Being an ORF, TRBV23-1 has a function that is uncertain. V lost 2 bases and J 6 bases, leaving 10 bases between the germline ends. This CDR3 has 14 residues. The CDR3 bases are TGCGCCAGCAGTCAACAGGGGCGAGATGAAAAACTGTTTTTT. Protein product: CASSQQGRDEKLFF.

This clone appeared a single time. The CDR3 loop reads CAIGGDITYEQYF. CDR3 nucleotide sequence: TGTGCCATCGGGGGGGACATTACCTACGAGCAGTACTTC. V gene TRBV10-3 combines with J gene TRBJ2-7, with D possibly matching TRBD2 (7 bases). V was trimmed by 8 bases and J by 2 bases, leaving 13 bases between them. The CDR3 totals 13 residues. Germline V gene data show CDR1 as ENHRY and CDR2 as SYGVKD.

CDR3: CASSQDPGSRTDTQYF. The CDR3 nucleotides are TGTGCCAGCAGCCAAGATCCGGGGTCCCGCACAGATACGCAGTATTTT. This rearrangement joins TRBV3-1 (or the pseudogene TRBV3-2) to TRBJ2-3, with D possibly being TRBD2 (5 bases). The CDR3 extends over 16 amino acids. With 0 bases removed from V and 1 base from J, the gap between germline ends came to 11 bases. Germline CDR1 LGHDT, CDR2 YNNKEL (reference sequence).

Turning to this clone: This specimen includes other DNA sequences encoding the same CDR3. The CDR3 nucleotides read TGCGCCAGCAGCTTGGGACAGGGGAACACCGGGGAGCTGTTTTTT. It specifies CASSLGQGNTGELFF. V is TRBV5-1 and J is TRBJ2-2, with 7 bases fitting TRBD1. J was trimmed by 1 base and V by 0 bases; bases with no gene match: 0. The germline V gene has CDR1 SGHRS and CDR2 YFSETQ. The CDR3 length is 15 residues. Full variable domain (remainder filled in from reference TRBV5-1 and TRBJ2-2): KAGVTQTPRYLIKTRGQQVTLSCSPISGHRSVSWYQQTPGQGLQFLFEYFSETQRNKGNFPGRFSGRQFSNSRSEMNVSTLELGDSALYLCASSLGQGNTGELFFGEGSRLTVL.

The chain is built from TRBV30 and TRBJ1-4, with 9 bases matching TRBD1. In germline, CDR1 is GTSNPN, CDR2 SVGIG (reference sequence). The CDR3 totals 15 residues. J lost 7 bases, V lost 3 bases, and 9 bases had no gene match. The CDR3 loop is CAWSLQGALPEKLFF. In DNA form, the CDR3 reads TGTGCCTGGAGCCTACAGGGGGCCCTTCCTGAAAAACTGTTTTTT.

CDR3 nucleotides: TGTGCCAGCAGCCAAGATGTGGGAGGCCGTTATGAGCAGTTCTTC. Its translation is CASSQDVGGRYEQFF. V and J are TRBV3-1 (or the pseudogene TRBV3-2) and TRBJ2-1; perhaps TRBD2 as D (6 bases). The germline CDR1 and CDR2 sequences are LGHDT and YNNKEL (reference sequence). Trimming took 0 bases from V and 8 from J, leaving 14 bases between them. The CDR3 totals 15 residues.

The CDR3: CASSTPNRLAGEANSYNEQFF. In nucleotides, the CDR3 is TGTGCCAGTAGTACCCCAAACCGACTAGCGGGAGAGGCAAACTCCTACAATGAGCAGTTCTTC. This chain joins TRBV19 and TRBJ2-1; 12 bases are shared with TRBD2. In germline, CDR1 is LNHDA, CDR2 SQIVND (reference sequence). The CDR3 extends over 21 amino acids. J was trimmed by 0 bases and V by 4 bases; bases with no gene match: 16. Together with reference TRBV19 and TRBJ2-1, the CDR3 gives the full variable domain: DGGITQSPKYLFRKEGQNVTLSCEQNLNHDAMYWYRQDPGQGLRLIYYSQIVNDFQKGDIAEGYSVSREKKESFPLTVTSAQKNPTAFYLCASSTPNRLAGEANSYNEQFFGPGTRLTVL.

The chain joins TRBV21-1 to TRBJ2-1; TRBD2, the D gene given by the table, was not confirmed from the DNA. TRBV21-1 is an annotated pseudogene. CDR3 length: 16 residues. This CDR3 reads CASSKRGYKSYNEQFF. DNA of the CDR3: TGTGCCAGCAGCAAACGAGGGTATAAGTCCTACAATGAGCAGTTCTTC.

This clone was detected a few times. This chain links TRBV19 with TRBJ2-5; D uncertain. This CDR3 region has 14 residues. The germline V gene encodes CDR1 LNHDA and CDR2 SQIVND (reference sequence). Trimming shortened V by 2 bases and J by 4 bases, and 11 bases separated the two germline ends. This CDR3 is CASSILRRRETQYF. The CDR3 DNA sequence: TGTGCCAGTAGTATATTGAGGCGGAGAGAGACCCAGTACTTC.

The V gene is TRBV27, the J gene TRBJ2-3; 12 bases are a match to TRBD2. V was pared by 5 bases and J by 0 bases, with 3 bases of the junction left unmatched. The CDR3 is 16 amino acids. Germline V gene sequence: CDR1 MNHEY, CDR2 SMNVEV (reference sequence). CDR3 sequence (DNA): TGTGCCAGCAGTGCTGGGACTAGCGGGAGCACAGATACGCAGTATTTT. This codes for CASSAGTSGSTDTQYF.

The V call is TRBV27, the J call TRBJ1-5, with D unresolved. The CDR3 is 13 residues long. Trimming shortened V by 5 bases and J by 11 bases, and 16 bases separated the two germline ends. Germline CDR1 MNHEY, CDR2 SMNVEV (reference sequence). This chain's CDR3 is CASSGDRVSAQHF. In DNA form, the CDR3 reads TGTGCCAGCAGTGGAGACCGGGTCTCAGCCCAGCATTTT.

V is TRBV28 and J is TRBJ2-7; TRBD2 matches at 12 bases. Germline V lookup: CDR1 MDHEN, CDR2 SYDVKM. This CDR3 contains 18 residues. J gave up 3 bases and V 2 bases, and 11 bases lay outside the gene matches. CDR3 sequence: CASSLDLGLAGGFYEQYF. CDR3 bases: TGTGCCAGCAGTTTAGACCTCGGGCTAGCGGGAGGGTTCTACGAGCAGTACTTC. The full variable domain, its missing parts supplied by reference TRBV28 and TRBJ2-7, is DVKVTQSSRYLVKRTGEKVFLECVQDMDHENMFWYRQDPGLGLRLIYFSYDVKMKEKGDIPEGYSVSREKKERFSLILESASTNQTSMYLCASSLDLGLAGGFYEQYFGPGTRLTVT.

CDR3 in amino acids: CATRPDSAETQYF. The CDR3 coding sequence is TGTGCCACCAGGCCTGACAGTGCGGAGACCCAGTACTTC. J is TRBJ2-5 and V is TRBV15, with D maybe TRBD1 (5 bases). Trimming took 6 bases from V and 5 from J, leaving 13 bases between them. CDR1 LNHNV and CDR2 YYDKDF come from the germline V gene (reference sequence). The CDR3 runs to 13 residues.